This TCR beta chain was captured in a study of CD8 T cells in Susac syndrome. While CD8+ and CD4+ T cells were isolated negatively, TEMRA cells were enriched by FACS. The CDR3 length is 13 residues. The germline V gene encodes CDR1 KGHSH and CDR2 LQKENI. Trimming stripped 4 bases from V and 5 bases from J, with 9 bases between. A quantity of 0.5 to 1 ug RNA underwent reverse transcription using random hexamers. TCRdb called the immunoSEQ multiplex PCR reads again in MiXCR, with one record for every CDR3 protein. The profile shows approximately 300,000 distinct CDR3 sequences, around 85% of them singletons.

The TCR originated in a human donor with multiple sclerosis. The chain has TRBV18 and TRBJ2-1; D not resolved. Sequenced sample: CD8+ T cells from PBMCs. The CDR3 spells CASSRLVNNEQFF. In DNA form, the CDR3 reads TGTGCCAGCTCACGTCTAGTCAACAATGAGCAGTTCTTC.